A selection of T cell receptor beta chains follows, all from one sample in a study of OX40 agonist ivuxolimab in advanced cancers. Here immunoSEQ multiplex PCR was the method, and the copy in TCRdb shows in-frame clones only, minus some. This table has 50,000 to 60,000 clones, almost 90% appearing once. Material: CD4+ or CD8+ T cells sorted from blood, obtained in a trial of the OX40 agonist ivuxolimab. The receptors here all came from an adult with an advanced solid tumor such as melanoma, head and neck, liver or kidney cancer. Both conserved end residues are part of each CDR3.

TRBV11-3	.	CASTRAGGAYEQYF
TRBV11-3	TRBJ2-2	CASSLDLGLATANTGELFF
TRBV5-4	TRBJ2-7	CASSLNGPTYEQYF
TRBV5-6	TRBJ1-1	CASSHGPNTEAFF
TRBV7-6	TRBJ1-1	CASSPGHSNTEAFF
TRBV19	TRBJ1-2	CASSPGQGIYGYTF
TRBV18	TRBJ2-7	CASSPQHEQYF
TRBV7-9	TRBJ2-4	CASNLAGEDIQYF
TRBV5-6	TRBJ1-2	CASSSDGDTGYTF
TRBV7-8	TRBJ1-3	CASTPGQGVWNTIYF
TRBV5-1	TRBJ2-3	CASSPGGAGGVSITDTQYF
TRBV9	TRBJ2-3	CASSVPQTSGGPPSTDTQYF
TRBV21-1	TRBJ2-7	CASSFGGVGLAGGRYEQYF
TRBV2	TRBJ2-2	CASSAGLHQNTGELFF
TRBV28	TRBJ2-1	CASTVPGPQNEQFF
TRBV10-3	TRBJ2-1	CAITGGPYNEQFF
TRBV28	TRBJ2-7	CASSLRVSYEQYF
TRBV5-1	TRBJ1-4	CASSLSGNEKLFF
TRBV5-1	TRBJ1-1	CASSLVEYTEAFF
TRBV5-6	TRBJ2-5	CASSFYPETQYF
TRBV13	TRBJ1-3	CASSLGRGGSGNTIYF
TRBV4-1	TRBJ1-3	CASSPVRGDSSGNTIYF
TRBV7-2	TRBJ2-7	CASSLVATSGRTSYEQYF
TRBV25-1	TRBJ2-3	CASSEGSGIVDTQYF
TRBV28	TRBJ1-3	CASSRTQGNTIYF
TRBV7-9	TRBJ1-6	CASSLNNSPLHF
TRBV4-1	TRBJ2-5	CASSQDHLAGGRETQYF
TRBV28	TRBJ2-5	CASTPPGRETQYF
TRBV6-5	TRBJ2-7	CASSGGWQSSYEQYF
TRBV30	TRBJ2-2	CAWKGGRVTGELFF
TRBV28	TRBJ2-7	CASSPSPYEQYF
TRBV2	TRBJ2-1	CASSIRTGGNEQFF
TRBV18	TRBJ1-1	CASSPGQALTEAFF
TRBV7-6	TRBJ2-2	CASSRTSGGDGELFF
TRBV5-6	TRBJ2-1	CASSPRLGFGYNEQFF
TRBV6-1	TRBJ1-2	CASSEAGQGDYTF
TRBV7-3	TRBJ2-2	CASSPGRINTGELFF
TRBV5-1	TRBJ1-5	CASSSTGSPNQPQHF
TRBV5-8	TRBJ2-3	CASSLAGRTGAGTDTQYF
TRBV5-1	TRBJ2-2	CASSATGGTGELFF
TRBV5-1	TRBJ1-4	CASSLATGANEKLFF
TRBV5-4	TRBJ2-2	CASSLVGGLATTGELFF
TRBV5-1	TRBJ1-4	CASSPGTGVFNEKLFF
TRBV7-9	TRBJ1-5	CASSLAGRDQPQHF
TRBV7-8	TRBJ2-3	CASSFYRGDTQYF
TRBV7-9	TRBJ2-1	CASSTRTSGRNNEQFF
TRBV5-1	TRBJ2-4	CASSLDGSGGPKNIQYF
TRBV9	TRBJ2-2	CASTAPGLAGVGTGELFF
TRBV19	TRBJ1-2	CASSPSSGDTYGYTF
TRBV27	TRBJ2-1	CASTKAGDFDEQFF
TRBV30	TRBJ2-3	CAWSGFSGRRTDTQYF